These 8 T cell receptor beta chains came from one sample sequenced in a study of radiotherapy plus CTLA-4 blockade in lung cancer. Sequencing used immunoSEQ multiplex PCR; TCRdb keeps in-frame clones, though not all of them. Of 85,000 to 120,000 clones in the sample, under 90% were seen once. This specimen consisted of peripheral blood, obtained from a patient treated with radiotherapy plus ipilimumab. These receptors were collected from a human donor with non-small cell lung cancer that progressed on radiotherapy plus ipilimumab. Some clones in this sample may be carry-over from other donors' samples.

The genes are TRBV5-4 and TRBJ1-2; 9 bases align to TRBD1. The V segment lost 4 bases and the J segment 4 bases; nucleotides outside the gene matches: 5. Germline V gene data show CDR1 as SGHNT and CDR2 as YYREEE (reference sequence). The CDR3 totals 14 residues. CDR3 loop: CASSPQGAGYGYTF. CDR3 sequence (DNA): TGTGCCAGCAGCCCACAGGGGGCCGGCTATGGCTACACCTTC.

The chain recombines TRBV7-3 with TRBJ2-3; 8 bases are a match to TRBD2. Per germline, CDR1 SGHTA and CDR2 FQGTGA. CDR3 length: 15 residues. The junction had 6 bases not matched to a gene; V was cut back by 5 bases and J by 2 bases. In DNA, the CDR3 is TGTGCCAGCAGCCCTCGGCGGGGGGCCACAGATACGCAGTATTTT. This codes for CASSPRRGATDTQYF.

The CDR3 DNA reads TGTGCCAGCAGACCCCCGGGACAGACCAACTATGGCTACACCTTC. Amino acids: CASRPPGQTNYGYTF. The chain joins TRBV6-5 to TRBJ1-2, with 7 nucleotides matching TRBD1. The CDR3 has 15 amino acids. Germline loops: CDR1 MNHEY, CDR2 SVGAGI. Germline trimming cut 6 bases from V and 2 bases from J; bases unmatched to any gene: 9.

The chain combines TRBV4-2 with TRBJ1-1; 8 nucleotides align to TRBD1. CDR3 length equals 16 residues. Germline V gives CDR1 LGHNA, CDR2 YNFKEQ. Trimming took 2 bases from V and 4 from J; bases not matched to a gene: 9. CDR3 nucleotides: TGTGCCAGCAGCCAAAAAGGGCAGGGGGCGGCCACTGAAGCTTTCTTT. It specifies CASSQKGQGAATEAFF.

The rearrangement joins TRBV18 to TRBJ1-4, with D unclear. CDR3 size: 17 residues. Trimming took off 1 base at V and 7 bases at J, with 19 bases between the two ends. From germline, CDR1 is KGHSH and CDR2 LQKENI. CDR3 loop: CASSPLGDQGIGEKLFF. CDR3 in DNA: TGTGCCAGCTCACCACTCGGCGACCAAGGGATCGGTGAAAAACTGTTTTTT.

This chain links TRBV7-8 with TRBJ1-4, with TRBD1 as a possible D gene (6 bases). V shed 5 bases and J shed 11 bases, with 21 bases lying between them. Germline loops: CDR1 SGHVS, CDR2 FQNEAQ. CDR3 length: 15 amino acids. The CDR3 DNA is TGTGCCAGCAGCGGACGGACAGTCCGCCCTGGGAAACTGTTTTTT. It codes for CASSGRTVRPGKLFF.

The rearrangement uses TRBV12-5 and TRBJ1-5; 7 bases line up with TRBD1. CDR1 LGHNT and CDR2 FRNRAP come from the germline V gene. Trimming removed 7 bases from V and 3 bases from J; junction bases left unmatched: 12. The CDR3 length is 16 residues. The CDR3 loop is CASDQTTGSYNQPQHF. CDR3 coding DNA: TGTGCTAGTGACCAGACGACAGGGAGTTACAATCAGCCCCAGCATTTT.

J is TRBJ2-2 and V is TRBV7-2, with 10 bases that match TRBD2. This CDR3 contains 15 residues. Losses at the gene ends were 2 bases for V and 6 bases for J; bases not matched to a gene: 3. Germline CDR1 reads SGHTA; CDR2 reads FQGNSA. The CDR3 region has the DNA TGTGCCAGCAGCTTAAGCGGGGGGGCGGCCGGGGAGCTGTTTTTT. It specifies CASSLSGGAAGELFF.